Below, 18 T cell receptor beta chains from the same sample are listed, as sequenced in a study of beta chain features in type 1 diabetes. Since all of the isolated RNA was reverse transcribed, expressed TCRB transcripts were what got sequenced. Data came from immunoSEQ multiplex PCR; TCRdb stores just in-frame clones and leaves some out. This repertoire shows 200,000 to 250,000 clones, less than 35% found once; its top ten account for more than 3%. Source material: central memory CD4+ T cells from blood. The receptors were sampled from a young man in good health.

This chain connects TRBV29-1 to TRBJ2-2; 16 bases line up with TRBD2. This CDR3 contains 18 residues. The V and J ends lost 6 bases and 1 base, in that order; junction bases with no gene match: 8. CDR1 is SQVTM and CDR2 is ANQGSEA in the germline V gene. In nucleotides, the CDR3 is TGCAGCGTCCCGGGGGGACTAGCGGGAGGGAGGAACACCGGGGAGCTGTTTTTT. Amino acid sequence: CSVPGGLAGGRNTGELFF.

This clone has more than one count but fewer than ten. The V and J genes are TRBV9 and TRBJ2-7; D may be TRBD1 (6 bases). Trimming left V 3 bases short and J 6 bases short, with 19 bases between. CDR3 length: 15 amino acids. Germline CDR1 reads SGDLS; CDR2 reads YYNGEE. CDR3 protein: CASSEGTGRLGEQYF. The DNA of the CDR3 is TGTGCCAGCAGCGAGGGCACAGGGCGCCTAGGCGAGCAGTACTTC.

Notes on this clone: Other DNA sequences in the sample encode the same CDR3. This chain connects TRBV7-2 to TRBJ2-1; TRBD2 matches 7 bases. From germline, CDR1 is SGHTA and CDR2 FQGNSA. The CDR3 is 13 amino acids. The V gene end was trimmed by 4 bases and the J gene end by 7 bases; junction bases not matched to a gene: 4. In nucleotides, the CDR3 is TGTGCCAGCAGCTCACGGCGGGAGAATGAGCAGTTCTTC. Amino acid sequence: CASSSRRENEQFF.

This clone was picked up a small number of times. The CDR3 region is CASSDRDRGRSPLHF. The CDR3 nucleotides are TGTGCCAGCAGTGACCGGGACAGGGGTCGGTCACCCCTCCACTTT. This chain links TRBV6-6 with TRBJ1-6, with TRBD1 identical over 10 bases. The ends lost 5 bases at V and 10 bases at J; junction bases unmatched: 8. Germline CDR1 MNHNY, CDR2 SVGAGI (reference sequence). CDR3 length: 15 residues.

The chain combines TRBV5-1 with TRBJ2-3; TRBD2 agrees at 8 bases. The trim removed 0 bases at V and 6 bases at J, leaving 9 bases unmatched. The CDR3 contains 16 residues. Germline V gene lookup returns CDR1 SGHRS and CDR2 YFSETQ. The CDR3 nucleotides are TGCGCCAGCAGCTTGGGGATAGCGGGGCGCGTGGATACGCAGTATTTT. Translated, it gives CASSLGIAGRVDTQYF.

The table lists this clone with a few counts. This chain joins TRBV21-1 and TRBJ1-2. TRBV21-1 is an annotated pseudogene. CDR3 length equals 13 residues. CDR3 DNA: TGTGCCAGCACCTGGAGTAAGGGACTAGGCTACACCTTC. Protein sequence: CASTWSKGLGYTF.

This clone was found once. The chain recombines TRBV2 with TRBJ1-2, with TRBD1 matching over 8 bases. Germline loops: CDR1 SNHLY, CDR2 FYNNEI. This CDR3 spans 15 amino acids. The trim removed 4 bases at V and 8 bases at J, leaving 12 bases unmatched. DNA for the CDR3: TGTGCCAGCAGTGGGGCCGGGACAGGTCGTCGGGGCTACACCTTC. Protein: CASSGAGTGRRGYTF.

This clone has more than one count but fewer than ten. The chain combines TRBV4-1 with TRBJ1-2, with 8 bases fitting TRBD1. The CDR3 is made up of 17 amino acids. Germline trimming cut 0 bases from V and 3 bases from J; bases unmatched to any gene: 9. CDR1 is MGHRA, CDR2 YSYEKL, per germline. Here the CDR3 reads CASSQDWADRAYYGYTF. CDR3 DNA: TGCGCCAGCAGCCAAGATTGGGCGGACAGGGCGTACTATGGCTACACCTTC.

This clone was seen a handful of times. The CDR3 reads CAWSVPSPGTSGRREQFF. CDR3 DNA: TGTGCCTGGAGTGTTCCTTCCCCCGGGACTAGCGGGAGGCGTGAGCAGTTCTTC. V and J are TRBV30 and TRBJ2-1; 15 bases are a match to TRBD2. This CDR3 has 18 amino acids. The germline CDR1 and CDR2 sequences are GTSNPN and SVGIG (reference sequence). The J segment lost 9 bases and the V segment lost 0 bases, leaving 12 bases of the junction unmatched.

This clone occurred a few times. V is TRBV29-1 and J is TRBJ2-3; 11 nucleotides line up with TRBD1. J gave up 2 bases and V 3 bases, and 4 bases lay outside the gene matches. CDR1 and CDR2 (germline): SQVTM, ANQGSEA. This CDR3 has 15 amino acids. The chain's CDR3 is CSVDPDRGPTDTQYF. The CDR3 nucleotides are TGCAGCGTTGATCCGGACAGGGGGCCCACAGATACGCAGTATTTT.

This clone was detected only a few times. Within the sample, other DNA sequences also encode this same CDR3. The V and J genes are TRBV7-6 and TRBJ2-1; D is undetermined. Germline V CDR1 and CDR2: SGHVS, FNYEAQ. V shed 1 base and J shed 7 bases, with 8 bases lying between them. This CDR3 has 13 residues. The CDR3 DNA reads TGTGCCAGCAGCTTAGGGGCTAGAAATGAGCAGTTCTTC. Its translation is CASSLGARNEQFF.

This clone was seen a handful of times. A read error is possible here, since a much larger clone lies one base away. At the DNA level, this CDR3 is encoded by other sequences in the same sample as well. The V and J genes are TRBV30 and TRBJ2-2; D not certain. V lost 0 bases and J lost 7, with 6 bases in between. The CDR3 has 12 residues. CDR1 GTSNPN and CDR2 SVGIG come from the germline V gene (reference sequence). The CDR3 region is CAWSVRGGELFF. CDR3 nucleotide sequence: TGTGCCTGGAGTGTACGAGGCGGGGAGCTGTTTTTT.

This clone showed up many times. The J gene is TRBJ1-6, the V gene TRBV30, with D perhaps TRBD1 (6 bases). The CDR3 is 12 amino acids. Germline loops: CDR1 GTSNPN, CDR2 SVGIG (reference sequence). The germline V and J ends were trimmed by 3 bases and 17 bases, with 17 bases remaining between them. CDR3 sequence: CAWSGGQPIFHF. The CDR3 region has the DNA TGTGCCTGGAGCGGTGGACAGCCCATCTTCCACTTT.

The V call is TRBV7-2, the J call TRBJ2-7; D is ambiguous. Looked up from germline, CDR1 is SGHTA and CDR2 is FQGNSA. CDR3 length: 12 amino acids. V dropped 7 bases and J dropped 0 bases, with 7 bases sitting between them. The CDR3 loop reads CASTRSSYEQYF. For the CDR3, the DNA is TGTGCCAGCACCCGCAGCTCCTACGAGCAGTACTTC.

This clone was seen only once. Other DNA sequences in this specimen translate into the identical CDR3. This chain links TRBV5-6 with TRBJ1-2; D gene ambiguous. Trimming cost V 0 bases and J 0 bases, with 3 bases left between them. This CDR3 region has 13 residues. CDR1 and CDR2 (germline): SGHDT, YYEEEE. The chain's CDR3 is CASSLVSNYGYTF. The CDR3 region has the DNA TGTGCCAGCAGCTTGGTTTCTAACTATGGCTACACCTTC.

The rearrangement uses TRBV9 and TRBJ2-1; perhaps TRBD2 as D (6 bases). Germline CDR1 SGDLS, CDR2 YYNGEE. This CDR3 comprises 14 residues. V was shortened by 3 bases and J by 8 bases, with 15 bases between the two germline ends. The CDR3 nucleotides read TGTGCCAGCAGCGCCCATACGGGCGGGGATGAGCAGTTCTTC. Protein: CASSAHTGGDEQFF. Full variable domain (outside the CDR3, taken from reference TRBV9 and TRBJ2-1): DSGVTQTPKHLITATGQRVTLRCSPRSGDLSVYWYQQSLDQGLQFLIQYYNGEERAKGNILERFSAQQFPDLHSELNLSSLELGDSALYFCASSAHTGGDEQFFGPGTRLTVL.

The chain links TRBV7-2 to TRBJ2-5; D call uncertain. Trimming shortened V by 1 base and J by 2 bases, and 11 bases separated the two germline ends. Germline CDR1 reads SGHTA; CDR2 reads FQGNSA. The CDR3 extends over 15 amino acids. The chain's CDR3 is CASSLGVLLQETQYF. In nucleotides, the CDR3 is TGTGCCAGCAGCTTAGGGGTTTTACTTCAAGAGACCCAGTACTTC.

The rearrangement joins TRBV2 to TRBJ1-5, with D perhaps TRBD1 (6 bases). Between the trimmed V and J ends, which lost 7 bases and 5 bases, there was a span of 18 bases. The CDR3 is made up of 15 amino acids. From germline, CDR1 is SNHLY and CDR2 FYNNEI. Here the CDR3 DNA reads TGTGCCAGCAAGTATGAGGGGGGATTGGATCAGCCCCAGCATTTT. This encodes CASKYEGGLDQPQHF.